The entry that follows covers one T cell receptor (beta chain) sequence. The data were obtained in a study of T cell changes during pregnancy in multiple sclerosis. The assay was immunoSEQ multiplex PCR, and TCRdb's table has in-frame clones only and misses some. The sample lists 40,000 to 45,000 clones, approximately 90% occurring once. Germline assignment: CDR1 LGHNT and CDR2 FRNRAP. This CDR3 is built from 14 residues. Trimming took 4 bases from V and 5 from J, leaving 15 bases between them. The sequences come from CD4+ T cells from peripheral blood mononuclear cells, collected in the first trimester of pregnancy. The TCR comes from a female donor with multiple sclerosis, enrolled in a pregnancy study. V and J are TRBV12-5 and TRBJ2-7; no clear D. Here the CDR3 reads CASGSRPLRDEQYF. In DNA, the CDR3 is TGTGCTAGTGGTTCCCGCCCCCTTCGAGACGAGCAGTACTTC.